This is a list of T cell receptor beta chains from one sample in a study of OX40 agonist ivuxolimab in advanced cancers. Clones were sequenced by immunoSEQ multiplex PCR, and TCRdb holds only the in-frame ones, with some missing. The profile shows tens of thousands of clones, approximately 80% of them singletons. The source material was CD4+ or CD8+ T cells sorted from blood, sampled in a trial of the OX40 agonist ivuxolimab. The receptors were gathered from an adult with an advanced solid tumor such as melanoma, head and neck, liver or kidney cancer. Both conserved end residues are part of each CDR3. D genes are given only for firm matches. Rows give clone size only sometimes, using once, few, many, or a class for an expanded clone.

length,D,size,J,V,DNA,CDR3
15,TRBD1,-,TRBJ1-2,TRBV6-1,TGTGCCAGCAGAGTTGGGACAGGGATTAACTATGGCTACACCTTC,CASRVGTGINYGYTF
13,-,-,TRBJ2-7,TRBV5-6,TGTGCCAGCAGCTTAGCCGGACGGAGCGAGCAGTACTTC,CASSLAGRSEQYF
15,TRBD1,-,TRBJ1-2,TRBV6-1,TGTGCCAGCAGGACCGGGACAGGGATTAACTATGGCTACACCTTC,CASRTGTGINYGYTF
11,-,-,TRBJ2-3,TRBV4-1,TGCGCCAGCAGGGGTTCAGATACGCAGTATTTT,CASRGSDTQYF
17,TRBD1,-,TRBJ1-4,TRBV4-1,TGCGCCAGCAGCCATCTACCCCCGGGACAGGACCGTGAAAAACTGTTTTTT,CASSHLPPGQDREKLFF
13,-,-,TRBJ1-1,TRBV7-6,TGTGCCAGCAGCCCTTTTCCGGGTTCTGAAGCTTTCTTT,CASSPFPGSEAFF
13,TRBD2,-,TRBJ2-3,TRBV6-5,TGTGCCAGCCGGGGGGGCAACACAGATACGCAGTATTTT,CASRGGNTDTQYF
15,-,once,TRBJ1-1,TRBV6-5,TGTGCCAGCAGTCAAAAACCAGGGCTCGACACTGAAGCTTTCTTT,CASSQKPGLDTEAFF
10,-,once,TRBJ2-1,TRBV18,TGTGCCAGCTCAAGGAATGAGCAGTTCTTC,CASSRNEQFF
12,-,-,TRBJ2-5,TRBV5-8,TGTGCCAGCAGCTGGGTCCAAGAGACCCAGTACTTC,CASSWVQETQYF
13,-,-,TRBJ1-6,TRBV25-1,TGTGCCAGCAGTGATGGGGGGCGCTCACCCCTCCACTTT,CASSDGGRSPLHF
15,-,once,TRBJ1-4,TRBV7-2,TGTGCCAGCAGCGGGAAACCGGGGCTTAATGAAAAACTGTTTTTT,CASSGKPGLNEKLFF
15,-,-,TRBJ2-3,TRBV11-2,TGTGCCAGCAGCTCCCTGACAGCTAGCACAGATACGCAGTATTTT,CASSSLTASTDTQYF
16,-,-,TRBJ1-3,TRBV6-4,TGTGCCAGCATATACCGACGGCCAGCTTCTGGAAACACCATATATTTT,CASIYRRPASGNTIYF
11,-,-,TRBJ2-7,TRBV10-2,TGCGCCAGCAGTGAGTCCTACGAGCAGTACTTC,CASSESYEQYF
13,-,-,TRBJ2-5,TRBV7-6,TGTGCCAGCAGCTTAGGGGATGGGGAGACCCAGTACTTC,CASSLGDGETQYF
14,-,-,TRBJ1-3,TRBV4-1,TGCGCCAGCAGCCTTACCAGCTCCGGAAACACCATATATTTT,CASSLTSSGNTIYF
15,-,-,TRBJ1-5,TRBV6-5,TGTGCCAGCAGTTACTCAGTCAGGTTGGGTGAGCCCCAGCATTTT,CASSYSVRLGEPQHF
14,-,once,TRBJ2-7,TRBV19,TGTGCCAGTAGTATGGGACTTACCTCCTACGAGCAGTACTTC,CASSMGLTSYEQYF
15,-,-,TRBJ2-7,TRBV6-6,TGTGCCAGCAGTTACTCGGGCCCAGGGGCCTACGAGCAGTACTTC,CASSYSGPGAYEQYF
15,TRBD1,-,TRBJ2-5,TRBV7-8,TGTGCCAGCAGCATTCCGGGACAGCAGGGAGAGACCCAGTACTTC,CASSIPGQQGETQYF
14,-,-,TRBJ2-7,TRBV6-5,TGTGCCAGCAGTAGGACAGCGAGCTCCTACGAGCAGTACTTC,CASSRTASSYEQYF
14,-,-,TRBJ1-6,TRBV27,TGTGCCAGCAGGTCTAGGGGCTATAATTCACCCCTCCACTTT,CASRSRGYNSPLHF
14,TRBD2,-,TRBJ2-3,TRBV9,TGTGCCAGCAATCCTAGCGGGACTGGAGATACGCAGTATTTT,CASNPSGTGDTQYF
12,-,-,TRBJ2-2,TRBV10-2,TGCGCCAGCGGGATCGGTACCGGGGAGCTGTTTTTT,CASGIGTGELFF
14,-,-,TRBJ2-7,TRBV7-6,TGTGCCAGCAGCCCGAATTTGGGGACCTACGAGCAGTACTTC,CASSPNLGTYEQYF
14,TRBD1,medium-sized,TRBJ1-2,TRBV5-1,TGCGCCAGCAGCTCGGGACAGGGGGCTCTTGGCTACACCTTC,CASSSGQGALGYTF
14,-,-,TRBJ2-7,TRBV12-5,TGTGCTAGTGGTTTGTTCCCAACGTACTACGAGCAGTACTTC,CASGLFPTYYEQYF
12,-,-,TRBJ1-5,TRBV5-6,TGTGCCAGCAGCTTGTTGAATCAGCCCCAGCATTTT,CASSLLNQPQHF
16,-,-,TRBJ1-5,TRBV6-1,TGTGCCAGCAGTGAATTCCCAGAATCCAGCAATCAGCCCCAGCATTTT,CASSEFPESSNQPQHF
14,-,once,TRBJ2-1,TRBV28,TGTGCCAGCAGACCTCAAAGCGGGCATAATGAGCAGTTCTTC,CASRPQSGHNEQFF
16,-,-,TRBJ1-5,TRBV7-8,TGTGCCAGCAGCTTAGGGGGGGACCTCCGTTATCAGCCCCAGCATTTT,CASSLGGDLRYQPQHF
15,-,-,TRBJ1-1,TRBV25-1,TGTGCCAGCAGTGAATATTTCGAGGGGTACACTGAAGCTTTCTTT,CASSEYFEGYTEAFF
14,-,-,TRBJ2-3,TRBV28,TGTGCCAGCAGTTTAAGGCTAGCTGCAGATACGCAGTATTTT,CASSLRLAADTQYF
17,TRBD2,once,TRBJ2-5,TRBV19,TGTGCCAGTAGTTCCTCCGGGTGGGGTAGCGGGGGAGAGACCCAGTACTTC,CASSSSGWGSGGETQYF